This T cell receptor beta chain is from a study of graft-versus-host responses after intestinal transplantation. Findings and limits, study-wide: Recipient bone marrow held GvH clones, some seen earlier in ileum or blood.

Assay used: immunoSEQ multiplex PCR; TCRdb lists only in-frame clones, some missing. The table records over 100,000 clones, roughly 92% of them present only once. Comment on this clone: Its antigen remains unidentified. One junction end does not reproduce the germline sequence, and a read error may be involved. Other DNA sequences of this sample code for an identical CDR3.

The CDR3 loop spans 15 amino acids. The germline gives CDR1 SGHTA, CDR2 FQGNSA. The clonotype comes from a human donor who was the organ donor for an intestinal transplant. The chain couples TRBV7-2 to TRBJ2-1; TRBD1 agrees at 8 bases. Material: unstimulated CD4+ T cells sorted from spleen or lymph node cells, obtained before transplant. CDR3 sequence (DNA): TGTGCCAGCAGGTCTCCGGGACAGGCCTACAATGAGCAATTCTTC. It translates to CASRSPGQAYNEQFF.